Below, 28 T cell receptor beta chains from the same sample are listed, as sequenced in a study of cytomegalovirus exposure and HLA in healthy donors. The primer mix had 60 Vbeta and 13 Jbeta primers. Generated by immunoSEQ multiplex PCR, the TCRdb table keeps only in-frame clones and is missing some. Here the sample spans around 190,000 clones, roughly 77% being singletons. Sequencing was carried out using PBMCs. These receptors originate from a man aged 25-45 years in good health and CMV-seropositive.

The chain uses TRBV5-1 and TRBJ2-5, with TRBD2 matching 8 bases. The V and J ends lost 0 bases and 7 bases, in that order; junction bases with no gene match: 8. This CDR3 has 15 residues. Germline V gene sequence: CDR1 SGHRS, CDR2 YFSETQ. This CDR3 reads CASSLGGGPDGTQYF. CDR3 DNA sequence: TGCGCCAGCAGCTTGGGCGGGGGGCCCGATGGGACCCAGTACTTC.

The rearrangement joins TRBV5-6 to TRBJ2-7, with TRBD1 matching over 11 bases. The CDR3 runs 14 residues. Germline CDR1 is SGHDT and CDR2 is YYEEEE. The ends lost 3 bases at V and 6 bases at J; junction bases unmatched: 5. CDR3: CASSSGTGGREQYF. CDR3 nucleotides: TGTGCCAGCAGCTCGGGGACAGGGGGACGCGAGCAGTACTTC.

The V call is TRBV5-1, the J call TRBJ1-4; 7 positions agree with TRBD1. The CDR3 extends over 14 amino acids. The germline V gene has CDR1 SGHRS and CDR2 YFSETQ. Trimming removed 3 bases from V and 4 bases from J; junction bases left unmatched: 3. CDR3 protein: CASSYDRDNEKLFF. The CDR3, as DNA: TGCGCCAGCAGCTACGACAGGGATAATGAAAAACTGTTTTTT. The complete variable domain, with remaining parts taken from reference TRBV5-1 and TRBJ1-4, reads KAGVTQTPRYLIKTRGQQVTLSCSPISGHRSVSWYQQTPGQGLQFLFEYFSETQRNKGNFPGRFSGRQFSNSRSEMNVSTLELGDSALYLCASSYDRDNEKLFFGSGTQLSVL.

This clone was counted only a few times. This rearrangement joins TRBV6-5 to TRBJ1-5; tentatively, D is TRBD1 (5 bases). From germline, CDR1 is MNHEY and CDR2 SVGAGI. The V and J ends lost 9 bases and 6 bases respectively, with 12 bases between them. The CDR3 covers 12 residues. CDR3 sequence (DNA): TGTGCCAGGTCGCGCAGGGCTCAGCCCCAGCATTTT. Translating gives CARSRRAQPQHF.

There are a few counts of this clone. The chain couples TRBV7-2 to TRBJ2-7; D is unresolved. V was trimmed by 4 bases and J by 6 bases, leaving 16 bases between them. The CDR3 is made up of 14 amino acids. The V gene's germline CDR1 is SGHTA and CDR2 FQGNSA. The DNA of the CDR3 is TGTGCCAGCAGCTCGCGGTCCCAAGGAAGCGAGCAGTACTTC. This gives the protein CASSSRSQGSEQYF.

V usage is TRBV4-3 and J usage is TRBJ2-3, with D unresolved. V lost 4 bases and J lost 3, with 11 bases in between. This CDR3 contains 14 residues. Germline CDR1 reads LGHNA; CDR2 reads YSLEER. CDR3 bases: TGCGCCAGCAGCCCCAGATACGGGACAGATACGCAGTATTTT. Protein: CASSPRYGTDTQYF.

The chain couples TRBV9 to TRBJ2-7; D possibly corresponds to TRBD2 (6 bases). V lost 1 base and J lost 3, with 23 bases in between. CDR1 SGDLS and CDR2 YYNGEE come from the germline V gene. This CDR3 is built from 18 residues. Written as DNA, the CDR3 is TGTGCCAGCAGCGTACAGGAGGGGCCCTCACCCGAGGGCTACGAGCAGTACTTC. It encodes CASSVQEGPSPEGYEQYF.

A few counts support this clone. The rearrangement links TRBV9 to TRBJ2-7; 10 bases fit TRBD1. The trim removed 4 bases at V and 6 bases at J, leaving 7 bases unmatched. The CDR3 sequence is 14 residues long. From germline, CDR1 is SGDLS and CDR2 YYNGEE. The CDR3 here is CASSPGTGVGEQYF. The CDR3 DNA follows: TGTGCCAGCAGCCCTGGGACAGGGGTGGGCGAGCAGTACTTC. Combining the CDR3 with reference TRBV9 and TRBJ2-7 gives the whole variable domain DSGVTQTPKHLITATGQRVTLRCSPRSGDLSVYWYQQSLDQGLQFLIQYYNGEERAKGNILERFSAQQFPDLHSELNLSSLELGDSALYFCASSPGTGVGEQYFGPGTRLTVT.

The chain recombines TRBV29-1 with TRBJ1-1; 10 bases align to TRBD1. Germline V CDR1 and CDR2: SQVTM, ANQGSEA. V lost 2 bases and J lost 4; bases outside the gene matches: 1. The CDR3 is made up of 13 amino acids. The CDR3 sequence: CSVERTGGTEAFF. The CDR3 DNA sequence: TGCAGCGTTGAAAGGACAGGGGGCACTGAAGCTTTCTTT.

The J gene is TRBJ1-1, the V gene TRBV11-3, with a tentative D call TRBD1 (5 bases). Trimming left V 1 base short and J 2 bases short, with 8 bases between. CDR1 SGHNT and CDR2 YENEEA come from the germline V gene. This CDR3 has 14 residues. CDR3 bases: TGTGCCAGCAGCTTAGGGGGGGATAACACTGAAGCTTTCTTT. Translated: CASSLGGDNTEAFF.

V usage is TRBV28 and J usage is TRBJ1-1; D gene uncertain. CDR1 MDHEN and CDR2 SYDVKM come from the germline V gene. Trimming took 6 bases from V and 5 from J, leaving 7 bases between them. The CDR3 sequence is 11 residues long. The CDR3 loop is CASRRVTEAFF. CDR3 nucleotides: TGTGCCAGCAGACGAGTAACTGAAGCTTTCTTT.

The count of this clone is one. This chain connects TRBV25-1 to TRBJ1-6; D is possibly TRBD1 (5 bases). Germline V lookup: CDR1 MGHDK, CDR2 SYGVNS. The CDR3 is made up of 15 amino acids. The germline V and J ends were trimmed by 10 bases and 0 bases, with 13 bases remaining between them. The CDR3 reads CATWTRSSYNSPLHF. As DNA, the CDR3 is TGTGCCACCTGGACAAGGAGCTCCTATAATTCACCCCTCCACTTT.

This chain joins TRBV6-5 and TRBJ2-7; tentatively, D is TRBD1 (5 bases). This CDR3 spans 11 amino acids. Trimming pared 4 bases from V and 6 bases from J, leaving 7 bases between. Germline V gene lookup returns CDR1 MNHEY and CDR2 SVGAGI. The CDR3 nucleotides are TGTGCCAGCAGTTGGGGCCGCGAGCAGTACTTC. Its protein product is CASSWGREQYF.

This clone was picked up one time. The V and J genes are TRBV28 and TRBJ2-7; 9 positions match TRBD1. The CDR3 is made up of 15 amino acids. Trimming took 4 bases from V and 2 from J; bases not matched to a gene: 6. Germline loops: CDR1 MDHEN, CDR2 SYDVKM. CDR3 DNA: TGTGCCAGCAGTTCGTCGACAGGGGGGGCCTACGAGCAGTACTTC. Protein sequence: CASSSSTGGAYEQYF.

V and J are TRBV7-9 and TRBJ2-7; maybe TRBD2 (5 bases). Germline V gene sequence: CDR1 SEHNR, CDR2 FQNEAQ (reference sequence). Trimming took 4 bases from V and 7 from J, leaving 14 bases between them. CDR3 length: 13 amino acids. The DNA for the CDR3 is TGTGCCAGCAGCTCCGGGGTGAGGGTAGAGCAGTACTTC. It specifies CASSSGVRVEQYF.

V gene TRBV15 combines with J gene TRBJ1-2, with D tentatively TRBD1 (5 bases). Looked up from germline, CDR1 is LNHNV and CDR2 is YYDKDF (reference sequence). The ends were cut back, 1 base at V and 4 bases at J, with 13 bases in the middle. The CDR3 contains 15 residues. The CDR3 DNA reads as TGTGCCACCAGCAGAGTTATAAGCGGGGCCTATGGCTACACCTTC. It yields the protein CATSRVISGAYGYTF.

The chain couples TRBV9 to TRBJ1-2; D not certain. Between the trimmed V and J ends, which lost 0 bases and 8 bases, there was a span of 11 bases. CDR1 and CDR2 from the germline V gene are SGDLS and YYNGEE. The CDR3 runs 13 residues. DNA of the CDR3: TGTGCCAGCAGCGTAGCGACGGCGGGAGGCTACACCTTC. Translation gives CASSVATAGGYTF. The full variable domain, rest sourced from reference TRBV9 and TRBJ1-2, is DSGVTQTPKHLITATGQRVTLRCSPRSGDLSVYWYQQSLDQGLQFLIQYYNGEERAKGNILERFSAQQFPDLHSELNLSSLELGDSALYFCASSVATAGGYTFGSGTRLTVV.

This chain connects TRBV28 to TRBJ1-2; the D gene is possibly TRBD1 (6 bases). Deletions cut 6 bases from V and 5 bases from J, with 13 bases between. The CDR3 has 13 residues. CDR1 is MDHEN, CDR2 SYDVKM, per germline. CDR3 DNA sequence: TGTGCCAGCAGCACGAATAGGGGGTATGGCTACACCTTC. The encoded protein is CASSTNRGYGYTF.

This chain uses TRBV30 with TRBJ1-1; perhaps TRBD1 as D (5 bases). The CDR3 consists of 11 residues. CDR1 is GTSNPN and CDR2 is SVGIG in the germline V gene (reference sequence). The ends were cut back, 0 bases at V and 8 bases at J, with 7 bases in the middle. CDR3: CAWSVGVEAFF. In DNA form, the CDR3 reads TGTGCCTGGAGTGTAGGGGTAGAAGCTTTCTTT.

The chain couples TRBV5-1 to TRBJ2-6, with TRBD1 matching over 7 bases. CDR3 size: 16 residues. V lost 4 bases and J lost 4; bases outside the gene matches: 8. Germline V gives CDR1 SGHRS, CDR2 YFSETQ. The CDR3 sequence is CASSQMPGQGANVLTF. In DNA form, the CDR3 reads TGCGCCAGCAGCCAAATGCCGGGACAGGGGGCCAACGTCCTGACTTTC.

This clone occurred once. The chain is built from TRBV28 and TRBJ2-7; D call uncertain. Germline V CDR1 and CDR2: MDHEN, SYDVKM. There are 11 residues in the CDR3. With 7 bases removed from V and 3 bases from J, the gap between germline ends came to 7 bases. CDR3 in amino acids: CASNDSYEQYF. The DNA for the CDR3 is TGTGCCAGCAACGATAGCTACGAGCAGTACTTC.

The chain combines TRBV19 with TRBJ2-1, with 9 nucleotides matching TRBD2. The junction had 17 bases not matched to a gene; V was cut back by 6 bases and J by 8 bases. CDR3 length equals 17 residues. The germline V gene has CDR1 LNHDA and CDR2 SQIVND (reference sequence). Here the CDR3 reads CASRTLPTSGQRYEQFF. The CDR3 DNA is TGTGCCAGTAGGACCCTCCCGACTAGCGGCCAGAGATATGAGCAGTTCTTC.

The gene calls are TRBV9 and TRBJ2-4, with D possibly being TRBD2 (7 bases). The CDR3 runs 16 residues. Germline V lookup: CDR1 SGDLS, CDR2 YYNGEE. V was cut by 3 bases and J by 8 bases, with 21 bases left in between. Written as DNA, the CDR3 is TGTGCCAGCAGCGGAAGTCGGGACCGAGGGGGGGACATTCAGTACTTC. Encoded protein: CASSGSRDRGGDIQYF.

The gene calls are TRBV6-1 and TRBJ2-7; D is possibly TRBD2 (6 bases). CDR1 is MNHNS, CDR2 SASEGT, per germline. V was trimmed by 6 bases and J by 1 base, leaving 13 bases between them. This CDR3 contains 14 residues. The chain's CDR3 is CASSLGTFSYEQYF. The CDR3 DNA reads TGTGCCAGCAGCCTCGGGACTTTTTCCTACGAGCAGTACTTC.

The chain employs TRBV9 and TRBJ1-1, with no clear D. Germline lookup yields CDR1 SGDLS and CDR2 YYNGEE. The V and J ends lost 4 bases and 5 bases respectively, with 9 bases between them. The CDR3 has 12 residues. CDR3 amino acids: CASSPPGTEAFF. As DNA, the CDR3 is TGTGCCAGCAGCCCCCCGGGAACTGAAGCTTTCTTT.

This sequence joins TRBV6-5 and TRBJ1-1; D might be TRBD1 (6 bases). Per germline, CDR1 MNHEY and CDR2 SVGAGI. The CDR3 has 13 residues. Trimming stripped 5 bases from V and 9 bases from J, with 16 bases between. This chain's CDR3 is CASSENRDPKAFF. CDR3 sequence (DNA): TGTGCCAGCAGTGAAAACAGGGATCCTAAAGCTTTCTTT.

Only one count was recorded for this clone. The CDR3 region is CSVTASPYEQYF. The CDR3 DNA reads as TGCAGCGTAACAGCTTCCCCCTACGAGCAGTACTTC. This sequence joins TRBV29-1 and TRBJ2-7; no reliable D call. Germline V gene lookup returns CDR1 SQVTM and CDR2 ANQGSEA. The length of the CDR3 is 12 residues. The V end lost 6 bases, the J end lost 2 bases, and 11 bases lay between the germline ends.

This clone has only one observation. The chain employs TRBV2 and TRBJ2-3; 8 positions match TRBD2. Trimming cost V 8 bases and J 0 bases; bases outside gene matches: 4. The length of the CDR3 is 14 residues. Germline V CDR1 and CDR2: SNHLY, FYNNEI. CDR3 nucleotide sequence: TGTGCCAGCGGCCGACTAGCGAGCACAGATACGCAGTATTTT. This codes for CASGRLASTDTQYF. The whole variable domain, remainder taken from reference TRBV2 and TRBJ2-3, is EPEVTQTPSHQVTQMGQEVILRCVPISNHLYFYWYRQILGQKVEFLVSFYNNEISEKSEIFDDQFSVERPDGSNFTLKIRSTKLEDSAMYFCASGRLASTDTQYFGPGTRLTVL.